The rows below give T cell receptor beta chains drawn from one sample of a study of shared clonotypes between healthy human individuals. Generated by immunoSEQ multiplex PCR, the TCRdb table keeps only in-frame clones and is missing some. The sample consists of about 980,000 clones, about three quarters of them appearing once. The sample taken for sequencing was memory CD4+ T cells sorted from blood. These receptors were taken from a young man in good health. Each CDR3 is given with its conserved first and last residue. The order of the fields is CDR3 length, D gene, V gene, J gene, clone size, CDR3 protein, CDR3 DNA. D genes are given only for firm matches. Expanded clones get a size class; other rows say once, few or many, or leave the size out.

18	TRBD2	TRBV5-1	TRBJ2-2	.	CASSLRAARLAGTGELFF	TGCGCCAGCAGCTTGAGGGCAGCTAGGCTAGCGGGGACCGGGGAGCTGTTTTTT
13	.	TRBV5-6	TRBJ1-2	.	CASTRGKEYGYTF	TGTGCCAGCACGAGGGGGAAGGAATATGGCTACACCTTC
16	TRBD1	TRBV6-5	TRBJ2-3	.	CASSYRQGSNSDTQYF	TGTGCCAGCAGTTATCGACAGGGTTCAAACAGCGATACGCAGTATTTT
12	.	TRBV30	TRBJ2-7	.	CALGLVRYEQYF	TGTGCTTTGGGACTTGTCCGCTACGAGCAGTACTTC
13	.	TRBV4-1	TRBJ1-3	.	CARQGKSGNTIYF	TGCGCCAGGCAGGGTAAATCTGGAAACACCATATATTTT
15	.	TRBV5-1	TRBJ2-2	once	CASRGDSANTGELFF	TGCGCCAGCCGAGGAGACTCCGCGAACACCGGGGAGCTGTTTTTT
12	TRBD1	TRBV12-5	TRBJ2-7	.	CASGQTGLEQYF	TGTGCTAGTGGCCAGACAGGGCTCGAGCAGTACTTC
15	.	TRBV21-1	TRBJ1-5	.	CASSRARAGGQPQHF	TGTGCCAGCAGCAGAGCGCGGGCAGGAGGTCAGCCCCAGCATTTT
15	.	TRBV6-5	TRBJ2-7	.	CASTPAARGNDEQYF	TGTGCCAGCACCCCAGCGGCCAGGGGCAACGACGAGCAGTACTTC
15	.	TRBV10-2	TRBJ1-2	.	CASSEEMTANYGYTF	TGCGCCAGCAGTGAGGAGATGACAGCTAACTATGGCTACACCTTC
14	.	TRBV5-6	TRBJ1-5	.	CASSSGTLNQPQHF	TGTGCCAGCAGCTCCGGGACGCTTAATCAGCCCCAGCATTTT
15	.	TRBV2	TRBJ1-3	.	CASSEVGTPGNTIYF	TGTGCCAGCAGTGAGGTGGGGACACCTGGAAACACCATATATTTT
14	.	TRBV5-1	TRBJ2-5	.	CASSFTGSHETQYF	TGCGCCAGCAGCTTTACAGGGTCCCATGAGACCCAGTACTTC
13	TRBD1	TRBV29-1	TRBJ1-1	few	CSGAQGQWTEAFF	TGCAGCGGAGCACAGGGGCAGTGGACTGAAGCTTTCTTT
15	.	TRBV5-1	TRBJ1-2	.	CASSLAGDINYGYTF	TGCGCCAGCAGCTTGGCCGGGGACATTAACTATGGCTACACCTTC
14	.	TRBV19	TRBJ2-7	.	CASSIGVQIAEQYF	TGTGCCAGTAGTATCGGCGTTCAGATCGCCGAGCAGTACTTC
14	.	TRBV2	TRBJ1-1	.	CASRRGGTNTEAFF	TGTGCCAGCAGGCGGGGAGGAACTAACACTGAAGCTTTCTTT
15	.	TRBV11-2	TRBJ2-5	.	CASSPLRGAAETQYF	TGTGCCAGCAGCCCTCTTCGGGGGGCCGCAGAGACCCAGTACTTC
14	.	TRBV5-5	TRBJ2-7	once	CASSLGTVPYEQYF	TGTGCCAGCAGCTTGGGGACAGTTCCCTACGAGCAGTACTTC
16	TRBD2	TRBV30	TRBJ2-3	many	CAWSALRGFGGDTQYF	TGTGCCTGGAGCGCCCTGCGGGGGTTCGGAGGAGATACGCAGTATTTT
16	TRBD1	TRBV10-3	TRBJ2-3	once	CAISEGSGGNTDTQYF	TGTGCCATCAGTGAGGGATCAGGGGGAAACACAGATACGCAGTATTTT
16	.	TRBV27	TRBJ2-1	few	CASSLSGLTGFDEQFF	TGTGCCAGCAGTTTATCTGGACTAACGGGGTTCGATGAGCAGTTCTTC
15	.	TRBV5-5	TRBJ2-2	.	CASSLGVVNTGELFF	TGTGCCAGCAGCTTGGGAGTAGTAAACACCGGGGAGCTGTTTTTT
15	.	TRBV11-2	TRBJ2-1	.	CASSLIRGAYNEQFF	TGTGCCAGCAGCTTGATCAGGGGTGCATACAATGAGCAGTTCTTC
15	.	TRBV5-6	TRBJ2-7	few	CASSLWGVRPYEQYF	TGTGCCAGCAGCCTGTGGGGGGTTCGGCCCTACGAGCAGTACTTC
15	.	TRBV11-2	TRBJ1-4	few	CASSRSGTFNEKLFF	TGTGCCAGCAGTCGATCCGGGACCTTTAATGAAAAACTGTTTTTT
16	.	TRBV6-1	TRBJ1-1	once	CASSDSWGNMNTEAFF	TGTGCCAGCAGTGATTCCTGGGGCAATATGAACACTGAAGCTTTCTTT